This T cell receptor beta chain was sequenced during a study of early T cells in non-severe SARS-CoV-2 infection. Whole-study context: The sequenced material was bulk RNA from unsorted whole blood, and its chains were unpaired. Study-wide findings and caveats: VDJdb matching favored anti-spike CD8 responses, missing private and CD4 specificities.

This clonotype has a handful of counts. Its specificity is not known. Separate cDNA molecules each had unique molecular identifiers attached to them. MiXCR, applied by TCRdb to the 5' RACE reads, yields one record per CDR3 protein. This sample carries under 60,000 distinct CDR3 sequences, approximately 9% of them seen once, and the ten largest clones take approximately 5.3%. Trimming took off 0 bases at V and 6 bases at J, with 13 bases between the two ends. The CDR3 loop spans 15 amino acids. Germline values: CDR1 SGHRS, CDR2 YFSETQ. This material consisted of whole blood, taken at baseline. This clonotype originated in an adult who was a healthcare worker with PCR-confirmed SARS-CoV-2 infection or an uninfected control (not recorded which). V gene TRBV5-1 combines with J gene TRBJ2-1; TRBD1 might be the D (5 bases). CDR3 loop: CASSLVVGQINEQFF. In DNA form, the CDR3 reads TGCGCCAGCAGCTTGGTCGTTGGACAAATCAATGAGCAGTTCTTC. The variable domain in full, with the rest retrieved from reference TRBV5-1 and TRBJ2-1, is KAGVTQTPRYLIKTRGQQVTLSCSPISGHRSVSWYQQTPGQGLQFLFEYFSETQRNKGNFPGRFSGRQFSNSRSEMNVSTLELGDSALYLCASSLVVGQINEQFFGPGTRLTVL.